This entry lists 31 T cell receptor beta chains sequenced from one sample in a study of identifying expanded T cells in peripheral blood. Repertoires were generated with immunoSEQ multiplex PCR, while TCRdb's copy carries only in-frame clones and drops some. The table includes approximately 85,000 clones, 88% detected once. Sequenced sample: blood. These receptors originate from a person aged 18 to 70 in good health.

The chain combines TRBV11-1 with TRBJ2-2; 7 bases are a match to TRBD2. With V trimmed by 8 bases and J by 7 bases, 7 bases remained unmatched. Germline loops: CDR1 SGHAT, CDR2 FQDESV (reference sequence). The CDR3 totals 13 residues. Here the CDR3 reads CASGRGAGGELFF. CDR3 DNA: TGTGCCAGCGGGAGGGGCGCGGGCGGGGAGCTGTTTTTT.

This chain joins TRBV28 and TRBJ2-5, with a weak D call TRBD2 (6 bases). The CDR3 runs to 14 residues. Trimming left V 2 bases short and J 6 bases short, with 13 bases between. Germline V gene lookup returns CDR1 MDHEN and CDR2 SYDVKM. CDR3 in amino acids: CASSLEGGRKTQYF. The DNA for the CDR3 is TGTGCCAGCAGTTTAGAAGGAGGGCGGAAGACCCAGTACTTC. The entire variable domain, with the rest obtained from reference TRBV28 and TRBJ2-5, is as follows: DVKVTQSSRYLVKRTGEKVFLECVQDMDHENMFWYRQDPGLGLRLIYFSYDVKMKEKGDIPEGYSVSREKKERFSLILESASTNQTSMYLCASSLEGGRKTQYFGPGTRLLVL.

This clone appeared a single time. This chain links TRBV19 with TRBJ1-2; maybe TRBD1 (6 bases). Deletions cut 4 bases from V and 1 base from J, with 7 bases between. This CDR3 has 13 residues. Germline V lookup: CDR1 LNHDA, CDR2 SQIVND (reference sequence). The CDR3 loop reads CASSNRDNYGYTF. As DNA, the CDR3 is TGTGCCAGTAGTAACAGGGATAACTATGGCTACACCTTC. Supplemented by reference TRBV19 and TRBJ1-2, the full variable domain reads DGGITQSPKYLFRKEGQNVTLSCEQNLNHDAMYWYRQDPGQGLRLIYYSQIVNDFQKGDIAEGYSVSREKKESFPLTVTSAQKNPTAFYLCASSNRDNYGYTFGSGTRLTVV.

This clone was detected once. V gene TRBV7-2 combines with J gene TRBJ1-2; 7 bases line up with TRBD1. The germline gives CDR1 SGHTA, CDR2 FQGNSA. The CDR3 is 14 amino acids. The junction had 8 bases not matched to a gene; V was cut back by 4 bases and J by 6 bases. As DNA, the CDR3 is TGTGCCAGCAGCTGGCGAGAGGGGGCAAATGGCTACACCTTC. Encoded protein: CASSWREGANGYTF.

V gene TRBV27 combines with J gene TRBJ1-6, with D perhaps matching TRBD1 (5 bases). Trimming stripped 2 bases from V and 8 bases from J, with 10 bases between. CDR1 is MNHEY and CDR2 is SMNVEV in the germline V gene (reference sequence). CDR3 length equals 14 residues. The CDR3 here is CASSLLQGDSPLHF. For the CDR3, the DNA is TGTGCCAGCAGTTTACTGCAGGGAGATTCACCCCTCCACTTT.

The chain is built from TRBV19 and TRBJ2-3; the D gene is possibly TRBD2 (7 bases). In germline, CDR1 is LNHDA, CDR2 SQIVND (reference sequence). V was trimmed by 4 bases and J by 3 bases, leaving 11 bases between them. The CDR3 is made up of 14 amino acids. The CDR3 bases are TGTGCCAGTAGTAGGGGGGGGCGGACAGATACGCAGTATTTT. It encodes CASSRGGRTDTQYF. Using reference TRBV19 and TRBJ2-3 for the parts outside the CDR3, the full variable domain is DGGITQSPKYLFRKEGQNVTLSCEQNLNHDAMYWYRQDPGQGLRLIYYSQIVNDFQKGDIAEGYSVSREKKESFPLTVTSAQKNPTAFYLCASSRGGRTDTQYFGPGTRLTVL.

The chain links TRBV28 to TRBJ2-5, with D possibly being TRBD1 (6 bases). V lost 4 bases to trimming and J lost 1 base, with 13 bases between them. Germline loops: CDR1 MDHEN, CDR2 SYDVKM. CDR3 size: 15 residues. DNA of the CDR3: TGTGCCAGCAGTTCCTCAGGGGCGGGCCAAGAGACCCAGTACTTC. It specifies CASSSSGAGQETQYF.

CDR3 region: CASADRSGSYNEQFF. The CDR3 DNA follows: TGCGCCAGCGCGGACAGGAGTGGATCCTACAATGAGCAGTTCTTC. This chain links TRBV5-1 with TRBJ2-1; 7 positions match TRBD1. Germline loops: CDR1 SGHRS, CDR2 YFSETQ. The CDR3 is 15 residues long. The trim removed 7 bases at V and 1 base at J, leaving 8 bases unmatched. Using reference TRBV5-1 and TRBJ2-1 for the parts outside the CDR3, the full variable domain is KAGVTQTPRYLIKTRGQQVTLSCSPISGHRSVSWYQQTPGQGLQFLFEYFSETQRNKGNFPGRFSGRQFSNSRSEMNVSTLELGDSALYLCASADRSGSYNEQFFGPGTRLTVL.

The chain recombines TRBV18 with TRBJ2-5; a possible D gene is TRBD2 (6 bases). CDR1 is KGHSH, CDR2 LQKENI, per germline. V was clipped by 2 bases and J by 5 bases, with 9 bases between them. There are 13 residues in the CDR3. CDR3 residues: CASSPRRDETQYF. The CDR3 coding sequence is TGTGCCAGCTCACCAAGGAGGGATGAGACCCAGTACTTC.

This chain connects TRBV5-6 to TRBJ1-4, with 9 bases fitting TRBD1. The CDR3 is 15 amino acids. Germline CDR1 SGHDT, CDR2 YYEEEE. J gave up 7 bases and V 3 bases, and 7 bases lay outside the gene matches. In nucleotides, the CDR3 is TGTGCCAGCAGCTCGGGACAGGGAGGGAGTGAAAAACTGTTTTTT. This encodes CASSSGQGGSEKLFF.

The chain has TRBV19 and TRBJ2-7; D unresolved. The V gene's germline CDR1 is LNHDA and CDR2 SQIVND (reference sequence). CDR3 size: 14 residues. V lost 2 bases to trimming and J lost 1 base, with 9 bases between them. This CDR3 is CASSIYSSSYEQYF. The CDR3, as DNA: TGTGCCAGTAGTATATATAGCTCGTCCTACGAGCAGTACTTC.

CDR3 sequence reads: CSVGPRLPSREQYF. The CDR3 DNA reads TGCAGCGTTGGCCCCAGACTCCCCAGTAGGGAGCAGTACTTC. The rearrangement uses TRBV29-1 and TRBJ2-7; D uncertain. V lost 4 bases and J lost 7, with 20 bases in between. The length of the CDR3 is 14 residues. The germline CDR1 and CDR2 sequences are SQVTM and ANQGSEA.

The genes are TRBV28 and TRBJ1-2; D remains ambiguous. Trimming took off 6 bases at V and 1 base at J, with 3 bases between the two ends. The length of the CDR3 is 11 residues. Germline assignment: CDR1 MDHEN and CDR2 SYDVKM. This CDR3 reads CASRFNYGYTF. For the CDR3, the DNA is TGTGCCAGCAGATTTAACTATGGCTACACCTTC.

The chain recombines TRBV27 with TRBJ2-7; 10 nucleotides agree with TRBD2. The V and J ends lost 1 base and 2 bases, in that order; junction bases with no gene match: 5. The CDR3 is 16 amino acids. Germline assignment: CDR1 MNHEY and CDR2 SMNVEV (reference sequence). CDR3 nucleotide sequence: TGTGCCAGCAGTTTATGGGTAGCGGGGGGACCCTACGAGCAGTACTTC. Its translation is CASSLWVAGGPYEQYF.

This clone has a single count. This chain uses TRBV28 with TRBJ1-1; no firm D call. Germline loops: CDR1 MDHEN, CDR2 SYDVKM. The CDR3 is 14 amino acids. The germline V and J ends were trimmed by 2 bases and 4 bases, with 11 bases remaining between them. The CDR3 DNA reads TGTGCCAGCAGTTTAGGTGGAGTGGGCACTGAAGCTTTCTTT. Its translation is CASSLGGVGTEAFF.

The rearrangement links TRBV7-2 to TRBJ2-5; 10 bases agree with TRBD2. V gave up 7 bases and J gave up 2 bases; unmatched junction bases: 10. The CDR3 loop spans 16 amino acids. Germline V gives CDR1 SGHTA, CDR2 FQGNSA. For the CDR3, the DNA is TGTGCCAGCAACCTGAGGTCTAGCGGGGGACAAGAGACCCAGTACTTC. It codes for CASNLRSSGGQETQYF.

The V call is TRBV18, the J call TRBJ1-1, with 8 positions matching TRBD1. The J segment lost 6 bases and the V segment lost 3 bases, leaving 12 bases of the junction unmatched. The CDR3 runs to 16 residues. From germline, CDR1 is KGHSH and CDR2 LQKENI. DNA of the CDR3: TGTGCCAGCTCACCGTTAGAAGGGACAGGAATTGCTGAAGCTTTCTTT. This translates into CASSPLEGTGIAEAFF.

The chain combines TRBV6-6 with TRBJ2-7; D call uncertain. The V gene's germline CDR1 is MNHNY and CDR2 SVGAGI (reference sequence). V lost 6 bases and J lost 4, with 7 bases in between. This CDR3 region has 11 residues. CDR3 sequence reads: CASSFAYEQYF. In nucleotides, the CDR3 is TGTGCCAGCAGCTTCGCGTACGAGCAGTACTTC.

The chain couples TRBV5-1 to TRBJ2-3, with 14 positions matching TRBD2. The CDR3 spans 14 residues. The V gene end was trimmed by 6 bases and the J gene end by 5 bases; junction bases not matched to a gene: 2. Germline V gene sequence: CDR1 SGHRS, CDR2 YFSETQ. The CDR3 nucleotides are TGCGCCAGCATGGGACTAGCGGGGGAAGATACGCAGTATTTT. Translated: CASMGLAGEDTQYF.

The chain employs TRBV30 and TRBJ1-1; 10 bases are shared with TRBD1. V lost 3 bases to trimming and J lost 4 bases; unmatched junction nucleotides: 5. The CDR3 runs 14 residues. Per the germline V gene, CDR1 is GTSNPN and CDR2 is SVGIG (reference sequence). CDR3 loop: CAWRTGGVGTEAFF. CDR3 sequence (DNA): TGTGCCTGGAGGACAGGGGGCGTTGGCACTGAAGCTTTCTTT. Together with reference TRBV30 and TRBJ1-1, the CDR3 gives the full variable domain: SQTIHQWPATLVQPVGSPLSLECTVEGTSNPNLYWYRQAAGRGLQLLFYSVGIGQISSEVPQNLSASRPQDRQFILSSKKLLLSDSGFYLCAWRTGGVGTEAFFGQGTRLTVV.

The rearrangement links TRBV7-2 to TRBJ2-7, with a possible D match to TRBD1 (6 bases). The germline CDR1 and CDR2 sequences are SGHTA and FQGNSA. Trimming shortened V by 2 bases and J by 2 bases, and 19 bases separated the two germline ends. This CDR3 comprises 17 residues. This CDR3 reads CASSLTPWGLSAYEQYF. The CDR3, as DNA: TGTGCCAGCAGCTTAACCCCGTGGGGGCTGAGTGCCTACGAGCAGTACTTC. The complete variable domain, with remaining parts taken from reference TRBV7-2 and TRBJ2-7, reads GAGVSQSPSNKVTEKGKDVELRCDPISGHTALYWYRQSLGQGLEFLIYFQGNSAPDKSGLPSDRFSAERTGGSVSTLTIQRTQQEDSAVYLCASSLTPWGLSAYEQYFGPGTRLTVT.

The CDR3 DNA reads TGTGCCAGCAGCTTAGGTCCAGGGGTGACTGAAGCTTTCTTT. It codes for CASSLGPGVTEAFF. The chain combines TRBV7-2 with TRBJ1-1, with D perhaps TRBD1 (6 bases). V was clipped by 1 base and J by 5 bases, with 11 bases between them. This CDR3 comprises 14 residues. Looked up from germline, CDR1 is SGHTA and CDR2 is FQGNSA.

The chain links TRBV14 to TRBJ1-1; D is undetermined. V lost 2 bases and J 5 bases, leaving 9 bases between the germline ends. The CDR3 is 13 residues long. CDR1 and CDR2 from the germline V gene are SGHDN and FVKESK. The CDR3 region has the DNA TGTGCCAGCAGCCAACAAGTGGGAACTGAAGCTTTCTTT. Protein: CASSQQVGTEAFF.

V usage is TRBV5-1 and J usage is TRBJ2-3; TRBD1 matches at 7 bases. V shed 3 bases, J shed 5 bases, and the junction held 9 bases outside the gene matches. This CDR3 region has 15 residues. Germline CDR1 and CDR2: SGHRS and YFSETQ. CDR3 nucleotide sequence: TGCGCCAGCAGCTACCAAGGGGGCTGGGGAGATACGCAGTATTTT. Protein sequence: CASSYQGGWGDTQYF.

The chain uses TRBV15 and TRBJ2-1; 8 bases align to TRBD2. Germline values: CDR1 LNHNV, CDR2 YYDKDF (reference sequence). J was trimmed by 3 bases and V by 11 bases; bases with no gene match: 9. This CDR3 region has 14 residues. The CDR3 here is CAARPAGDYNEQFF. The CDR3 DNA sequence: TGTGCCGCCCGCCCAGCGGGGGACTACAATGAGCAGTTCTTC. The whole variable domain, filled in from reference TRBV15 and TRBJ2-1, reads DAMVIQNPRYQVTQFGKPVTLSCSQTLNHNVMYWYQQKSSQAPKLLFHYYDKDFNNEADTPDNFQSRRPNTSFCFLDIRSPGLGDTAMYLCAARPAGDYNEQFFGPGTRLTVL.

The CDR3 bases are TGTGCCAGCAGCCTCCGGGACAGGGGTCCCTACGAGCAGTACTTC. Amino acid sequence: CASSLRDRGPYEQYF. The chain recombines TRBV7-8 with TRBJ2-7; 10 bases are a match to TRBD1. There are 15 residues in the CDR3. From germline, CDR1 is SGHVS and CDR2 FQNEAQ. After removal of 5 bases from V and 2 bases from J, the junction contained 6 bases not matched to a gene.

The CDR3 reads CASSLIGGITGELFF. The CDR3 region has the DNA TGTGCCAGCAGCTTGATAGGGGGCATCACCGGGGAGCTGTTTTTT. The V and J genes are TRBV11-1 and TRBJ2-2; 7 bases fit TRBD1. The CDR3 loop spans 15 amino acids. Germline loops: CDR1 SGHAT, CDR2 FQDESV (reference sequence). V dropped 3 bases and J dropped 4; count of bases not matched to a gene: 5.

The V and J genes are TRBV12-5 and TRBJ2-7; D possibly corresponds to TRBD1 (5 bases). V gave up 2 bases and J gave up 2 bases, with 10 bases separating them. CDR1 and CDR2 from the germline V gene are LGHNT and FRNRAP. CDR3 length: 14 residues. In nucleotides, the CDR3 is TGTGCTAGTGGTTTGACTTCCAGGGCCTACGAGCAGTACTTC. This encodes CASGLTSRAYEQYF.

The chain recombines TRBV7-9 with TRBJ1-2, with a possible D match to TRBD1 (6 bases). This CDR3 region has 15 residues. Trimming removed 8 bases at V and 2 bases at J, with 18 bases between. Germline V CDR1 and CDR2: SEHNR, FQNEAQ (reference sequence). This chain's CDR3 is CASDAAGAGNYGYTF. The CDR3 bases are TGTGCCAGCGACGCTGCGGGGGCAGGGAACTATGGCTACACCTTC. Filled out from reference TRBV7-9 and TRBJ1-2, the complete variable domain reads DTGVSQNPRHKITKRGQNVTFRCDPISEHNRLYWYRQTLGQGPEFLTYFQNEAQLEKSRLLSDRFSAERPKGSFSTLEIQRTEQGDSAMYLCASDAAGAGNYGYTFGSGTRLTVV.

V and J are TRBV10-3 and TRBJ1-1, with TRBD1 identical over 8 bases. With 0 bases clipped from V and 12 bases from J, the junction kept 6 bases outside the gene matches. The CDR3 is 13 residues long. Germline values: CDR1 ENHRY, CDR2 SYGVKD. The CDR3 DNA reads as TGTGCCATCAGTGAGTCGCCAGGGGGCGGAACTTTCTTT. The encoded protein is CAISESPGGGTFF.

This chain uses TRBV7-2 with TRBJ1-1; 7 bases are shared with TRBD1. This CDR3 region has 15 residues. With 3 bases clipped from V and 1 base from J, the junction kept 5 bases outside the gene matches. Germline V lookup: CDR1 SGHTA, CDR2 FQGNSA. CDR3 nucleotides: TGTGCCAGCAGCTTTAACAGGGGCCCGAACACTGAAGCTTTCTTT. Amino acid sequence: CASSFNRGPNTEAFF.